This TCR beta chain was obtained from a study of cytomegalovirus exposure and HLA in healthy donors. This CDR3 region has 14 residues. Germline-derived CDR1 and CDR2 are SGHDT and YYEEEE. Trimming pared 1 base from V and 3 bases from J, leaving 11 bases between. This PCR relied on a set of 60 Vbeta primers and 13 Jbeta primers. This table comes from immunoSEQ multiplex PCR, and its TCRdb copy is limited to in-frame clones, with some not included. The sample has about 98,000 clones, around 74% seen once. The chain joins TRBV5-6 to TRBJ2-7; possible D gene TRBD2, 5 bases. The source of this sequence is a male donor in good health and CMV-seronegative. Sequencing was performed on PBMCs. CDR3 DNA: TGTGCCAGCAGCTTGAGCTATAGCGACTACGAGCAGTACTTC. It encodes CASSLSYSDYEQYF.